This T cell receptor beta chain came from a study of high-grade serous ovarian cancer treatment subgroups. At the level of the study: Samples averaged approximately 15,000 reads and 7,500 or so unique TCR beta rearrangements.

The germline CDR1 and CDR2 sequences are SGHNT and YYREEE (reference sequence). With 2 bases clipped from V and 7 bases from J, the junction kept 6 bases outside the gene matches. This CDR3 spans 15 amino acids. Libraries were prepared by immunoSEQ multiplex PCR; TCRdb keeps only in-frame clonotypes and omits some of them. The sample includes some 27,000 clones, under 90% of them seen just once. The tumor samples were collected prior to definitive surgery or chemotherapy. A remark on this clone: No antigen is known for it.

Study outcomes and limitations: Same-patient tumor repertoires overlapped at about 0.11 to 0.85; different patients barely overlapped. Bulk tumor TCR sequencing gave no spatial information. Only CDR3 was analyzed; CDR1 and CDR2 were not.

This clonotype originated in a human donor with high-grade serous ovarian cancer. Material for sequencing was tumor tissue. The gene calls are TRBV5-4 and TRBJ2-1; 10 nucleotides align to TRBD2. The CDR3 region is CASSLSAGGPNEQFF. CDR3 nucleotide sequence: TGTGCCAGCAGCTTATCAGCGGGAGGGCCGAATGAGCAGTTCTTC.